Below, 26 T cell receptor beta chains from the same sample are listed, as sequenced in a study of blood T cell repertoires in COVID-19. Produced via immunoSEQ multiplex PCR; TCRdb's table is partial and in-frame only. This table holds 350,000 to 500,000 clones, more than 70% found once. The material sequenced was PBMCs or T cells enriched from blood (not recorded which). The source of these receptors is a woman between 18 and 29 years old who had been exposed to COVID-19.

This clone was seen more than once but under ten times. The CDR3 DNA follows: TGTGCCAGCAGCGTAACAGGGGGCTACGAGCAGTACTTC. Its protein product is CASSVTGGYEQYF. The J gene is TRBJ2-7, the V gene TRBV9, with 8 bases fitting TRBD1. V shed 1 base, J shed 3 bases, and the junction held 0 bases outside the gene matches. The germline gives CDR1 SGDLS, CDR2 YYNGEE. This CDR3 spans 13 amino acids. Full variable domain (remainder filled in from reference TRBV9 and TRBJ2-7): DSGVTQTPKHLITATGQRVTLRCSPRSGDLSVYWYQQSLDQGLQFLIQYYNGEERAKGNILERFSAQQFPDLHSELNLSSLELGDSALYFCASSVTGGYEQYFGPGTRLTVT.

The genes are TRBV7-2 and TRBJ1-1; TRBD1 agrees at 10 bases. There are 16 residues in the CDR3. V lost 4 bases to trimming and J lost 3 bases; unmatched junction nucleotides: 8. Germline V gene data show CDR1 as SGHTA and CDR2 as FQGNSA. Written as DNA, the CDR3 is TGTGCCAGCAGCTATATGACAGGGGGCGCAGACACTGAAGCTTTCTTT. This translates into CASSYMTGGADTEAFF. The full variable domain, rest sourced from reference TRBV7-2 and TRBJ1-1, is GAGVSQSPSNKVTEKGKDVELRCDPISGHTALYWYRQSLGQGLEFLIYFQGNSAPDKSGLPSDRFSAERTGGSVSTLTIQRTQQEDSAVYLCASSYMTGGADTEAFFGQGTRLTVV.

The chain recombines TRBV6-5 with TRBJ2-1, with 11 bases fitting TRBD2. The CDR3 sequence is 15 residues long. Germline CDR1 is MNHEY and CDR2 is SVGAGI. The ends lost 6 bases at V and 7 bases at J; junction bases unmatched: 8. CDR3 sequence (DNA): TGTGCCAGCAGGCCCGGGACTAGCGGTGGAAATGAGCAGTTCTTC. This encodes CASRPGTSGGNEQFF.

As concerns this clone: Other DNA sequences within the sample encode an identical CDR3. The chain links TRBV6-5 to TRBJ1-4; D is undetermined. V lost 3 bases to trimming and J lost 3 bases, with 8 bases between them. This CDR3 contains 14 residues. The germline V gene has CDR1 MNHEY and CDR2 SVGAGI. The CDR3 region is CASSYGGSNEKLFF. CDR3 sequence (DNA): TGTGCCAGCAGTTATGGAGGTTCTAATGAAAAACTGTTTTTT.

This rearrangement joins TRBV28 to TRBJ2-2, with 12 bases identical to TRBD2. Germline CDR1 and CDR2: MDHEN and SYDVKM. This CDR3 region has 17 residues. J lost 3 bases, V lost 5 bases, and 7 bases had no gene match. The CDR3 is CASSQPWTSGDTGELFF. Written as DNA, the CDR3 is TGTGCCAGCAGTCAACCATGGACTAGCGGGGACACCGGGGAGCTGTTTTTT.

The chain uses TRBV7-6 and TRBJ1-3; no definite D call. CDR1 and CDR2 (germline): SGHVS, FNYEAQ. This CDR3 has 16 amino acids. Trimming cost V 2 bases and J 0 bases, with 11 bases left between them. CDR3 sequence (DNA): TGTGCCAGCAGCTTAACCCCGGGAATCTCTGGAAACACCATATATTTT. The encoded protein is CASSLTPGISGNTIYF.

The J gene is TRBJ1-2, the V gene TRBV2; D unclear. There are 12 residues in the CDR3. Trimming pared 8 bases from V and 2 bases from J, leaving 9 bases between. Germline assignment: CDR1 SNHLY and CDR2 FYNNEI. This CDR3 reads CASGPGNYGYTF. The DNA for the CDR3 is TGTGCCAGCGGGCCGGGAAACTATGGCTACACCTTC.

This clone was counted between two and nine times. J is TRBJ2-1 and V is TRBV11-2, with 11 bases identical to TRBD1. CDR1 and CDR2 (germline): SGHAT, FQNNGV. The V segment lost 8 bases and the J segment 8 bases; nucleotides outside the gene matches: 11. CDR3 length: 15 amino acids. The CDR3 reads CASGAGTGGFYEQFF. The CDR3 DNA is TGTGCCAGCGGAGCCGGGACAGGGGGTTTCTATGAGCAGTTCTTC.

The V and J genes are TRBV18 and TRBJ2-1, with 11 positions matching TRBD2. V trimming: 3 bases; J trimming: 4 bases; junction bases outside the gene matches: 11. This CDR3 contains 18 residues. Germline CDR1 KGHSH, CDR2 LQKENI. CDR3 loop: CASSPPTSGRWTYNEQFF. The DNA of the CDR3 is TGTGCCAGCTCACCCCCCACTAGCGGGAGATGGACTTACAATGAGCAGTTCTTC.

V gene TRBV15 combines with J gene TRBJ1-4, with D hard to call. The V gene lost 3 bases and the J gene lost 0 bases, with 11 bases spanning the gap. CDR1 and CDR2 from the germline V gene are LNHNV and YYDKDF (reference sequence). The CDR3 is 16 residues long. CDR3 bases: TGTGCCACCAGCAGCGGGAGAATCGCAACTAATGAAAAACTGTTTTTT. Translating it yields CATSSGRIATNEKLFF.

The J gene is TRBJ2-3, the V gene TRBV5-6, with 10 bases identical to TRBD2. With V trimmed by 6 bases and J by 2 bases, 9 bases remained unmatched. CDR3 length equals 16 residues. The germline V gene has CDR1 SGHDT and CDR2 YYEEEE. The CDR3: CASIPSGGLVTDTQYF. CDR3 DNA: TGTGCCAGCATCCCTAGCGGGGGCCTCGTCACAGATACGCAGTATTTT.

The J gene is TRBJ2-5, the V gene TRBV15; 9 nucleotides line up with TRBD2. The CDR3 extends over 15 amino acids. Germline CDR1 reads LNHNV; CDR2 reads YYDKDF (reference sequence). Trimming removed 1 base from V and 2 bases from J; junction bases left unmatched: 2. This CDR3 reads CATSRGREGQETQYF. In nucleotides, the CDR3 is TGTGCCACCAGCAGAGGGCGGGAGGGACAAGAGACCCAGTACTTC.

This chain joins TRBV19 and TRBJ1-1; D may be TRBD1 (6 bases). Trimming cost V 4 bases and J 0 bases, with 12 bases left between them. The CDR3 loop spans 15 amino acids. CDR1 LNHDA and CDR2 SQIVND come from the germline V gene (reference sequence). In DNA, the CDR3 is TGTGCCAGTAGTAGACAGGTTATCTTGAACACTGAAGCTTTCTTT. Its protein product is CASSRQVILNTEAFF.

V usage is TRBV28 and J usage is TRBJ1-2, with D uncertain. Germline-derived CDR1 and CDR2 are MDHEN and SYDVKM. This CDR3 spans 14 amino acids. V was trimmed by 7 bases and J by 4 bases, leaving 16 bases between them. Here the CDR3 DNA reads TGTGCCAGCACCTCCTCGGGTTCAATCTATGGCTACACCTTC. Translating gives CASTSSGSIYGYTF.

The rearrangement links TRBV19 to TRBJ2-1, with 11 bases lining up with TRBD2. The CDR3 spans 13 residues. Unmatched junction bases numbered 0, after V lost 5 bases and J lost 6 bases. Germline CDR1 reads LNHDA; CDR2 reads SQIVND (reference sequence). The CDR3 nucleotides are TGTGCCAGTAGTGGGACTAGCGGCAATGAGCAGTTCTTC. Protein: CASSGTSGNEQFF.

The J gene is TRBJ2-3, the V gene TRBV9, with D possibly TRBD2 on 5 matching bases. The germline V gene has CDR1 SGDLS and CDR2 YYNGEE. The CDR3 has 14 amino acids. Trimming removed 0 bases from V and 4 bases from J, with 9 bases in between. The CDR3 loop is CASSVVGAADTQYF. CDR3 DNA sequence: TGTGCCAGCAGCGTAGTAGGAGCGGCAGATACGCAGTATTTT.

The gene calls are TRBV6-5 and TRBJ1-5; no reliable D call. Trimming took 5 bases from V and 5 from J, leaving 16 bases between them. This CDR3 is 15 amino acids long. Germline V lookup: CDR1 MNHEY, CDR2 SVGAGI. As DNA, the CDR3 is TGTGCCAGCAGTCCCATCGCTTCGGGGTATCAGCCCCAGCATTTT. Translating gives CASSPIASGYQPQHF.

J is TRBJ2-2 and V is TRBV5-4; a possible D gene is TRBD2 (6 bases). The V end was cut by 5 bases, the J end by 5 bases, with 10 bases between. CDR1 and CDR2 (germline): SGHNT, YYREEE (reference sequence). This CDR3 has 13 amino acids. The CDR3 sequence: CASRGGGTGELFF. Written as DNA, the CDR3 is TGTGCCAGCAGAGGTGGGGGGACCGGGGAGCTGTTTTTT.

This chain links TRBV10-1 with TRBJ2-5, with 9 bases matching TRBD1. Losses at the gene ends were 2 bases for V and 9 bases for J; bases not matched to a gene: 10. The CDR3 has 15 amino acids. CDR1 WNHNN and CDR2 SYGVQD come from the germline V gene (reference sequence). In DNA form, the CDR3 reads TGCGCCAGCAGTGAGAACCGGGACAGGGTTTTGCCCCAGTACTTC. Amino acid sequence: CASSENRDRVLPQYF.

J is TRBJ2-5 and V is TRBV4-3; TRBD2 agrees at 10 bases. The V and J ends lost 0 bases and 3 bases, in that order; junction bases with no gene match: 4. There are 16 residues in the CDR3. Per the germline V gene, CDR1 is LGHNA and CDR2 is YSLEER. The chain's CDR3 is CASSQDTSGGEETQYF. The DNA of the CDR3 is TGCGCCAGCAGCCAAGATACGAGCGGGGGGGAAGAGACCCAGTACTTC.

The CDR3 region is CASSPSDTEQRDIQYF. CDR3 DNA: TGTGCCAGCTCACCATCAGATACCGAGCAGAGGGACATTCAGTACTTC. This chain uses TRBV18 with TRBJ2-4; TRBD2 is a possible D gene (5 bases). Trimming shortened V by 2 bases and J by 8 bases, and 19 bases separated the two germline ends. CDR1 is KGHSH, CDR2 LQKENI, per germline. The CDR3 spans 16 residues. Full variable domain (rest looked up from reference TRBV18 and TRBJ2-4): NAGVMQNPRHLVRRRGQEARLRCSPMKGHSHVYWYRQLPEEGLKFMVYLQKENIIDESGMPKERFSAEFPKEGPSILRIQQVVRGDSAAYFCASSPSDTEQRDIQYFGAGTRLSVL.

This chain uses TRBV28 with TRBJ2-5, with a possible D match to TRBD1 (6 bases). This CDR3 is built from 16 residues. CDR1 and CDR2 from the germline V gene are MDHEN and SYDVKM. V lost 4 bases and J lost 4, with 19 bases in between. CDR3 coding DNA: TGTGCCAGCAGTTCCGGGACACCCGTTACGAGAGAGACCCAGTACTTC. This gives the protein CASSSGTPVTRETQYF.

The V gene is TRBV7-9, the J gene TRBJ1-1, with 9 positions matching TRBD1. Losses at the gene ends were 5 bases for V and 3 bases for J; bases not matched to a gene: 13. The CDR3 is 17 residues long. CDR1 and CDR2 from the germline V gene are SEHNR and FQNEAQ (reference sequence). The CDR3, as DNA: TGTGCCAGCAGCCTCCCCCTGGGGACAGGGCGGGACACTGAAGCTTTCTTT. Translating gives CASSLPLGTGRDTEAFF.

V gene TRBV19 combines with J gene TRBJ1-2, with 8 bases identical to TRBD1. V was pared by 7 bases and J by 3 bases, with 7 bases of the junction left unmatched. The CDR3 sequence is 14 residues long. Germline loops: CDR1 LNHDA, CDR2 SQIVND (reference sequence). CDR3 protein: CASTRTGIDYGYTF. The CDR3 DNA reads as TGTGCCAGTACCCGGACAGGGATCGACTATGGCTACACCTTC.

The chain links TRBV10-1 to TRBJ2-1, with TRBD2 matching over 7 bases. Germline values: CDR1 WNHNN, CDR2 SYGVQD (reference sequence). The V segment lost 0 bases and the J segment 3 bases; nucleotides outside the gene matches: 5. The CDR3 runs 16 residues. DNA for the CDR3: TGCGCCAGCAGTGAGTCAGCGGGAAAAGGCTACAATGAGCAGTTCTTC. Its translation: CASSESAGKGYNEQFF.

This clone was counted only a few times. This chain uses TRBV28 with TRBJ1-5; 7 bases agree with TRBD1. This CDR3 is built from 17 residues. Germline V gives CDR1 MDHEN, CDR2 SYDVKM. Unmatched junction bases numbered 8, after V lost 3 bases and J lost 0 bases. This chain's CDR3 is CASSLWGDSHSNQPQHF. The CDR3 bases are TGTGCCAGCAGTTTGTGGGGGGACAGCCATAGCAATCAGCCCCAGCATTTT.